This T cell receptor (beta chain) was identified in a study of cytomegalovirus exposure and HLA in healthy donors. In the study overall: From HLA-typed donors, an early data release held tens of millions of unique TCRs.

Study-wide results and caveats: The authors judged a highly shared variant cluster likely a sequencing artifact. Other equally common chains were less clonally expanded than HLA-associated TCR beta chains, a later analysis showed.

A multiplex PCR was run with 60 Vbeta primers and 13 Jbeta primers. The protocol was immunoSEQ multiplex PCR, while the TCRdb copy is restricted to in-frame clones and leaves out a portion. The sample has approximately 190,000 clones, roughly 74% seen once. The CDR3 has 15 amino acids. V dropped 7 bases and J dropped 5; count of bases not matched to a gene: 9. Germline V gene data show CDR1 as SGHRS and CDR2 as YFSETQ. The sample holds a few counts of this clone. The antigen remains undetermined. This clonotype originated in a woman under 40 in good health and CMV-seropositive. The sequenced sample consisted of PBMCs. The chain is built from TRBV5-1 and TRBJ2-3; TRBD2 matches 11 bases. CDR3 DNA: TGCGCCAGCGGTAGCGGGGGGGCCCAGAGAGATACGCAGTATTTT. Amino acid sequence: CASGSGGAQRDTQYF.